The rows below give T cell receptor beta chains drawn from one sample of a study of CD8 T cells in Susac syndrome. TCRdb analysed the immunoSEQ multiplex PCR reads with MiXCR anew, one entry per CDR3 protein. The table includes approximately 200,000 distinct CDR3 sequences, approximately 95% detected once. The specimen was CD4+ T cells from PBMCs. Receptors originate from a human donor with multiple sclerosis. Both conserved end residues are part of each CDR3. A D gene is named only where the DNA matches it firmly. Size tells how often a clone was seen (once, few, many) or the class of an expanded clone, and some rows leave it out.

J gene | V gene | D gene | clone size | CDR3 protein | CDR3 DNA
TRBJ1-2 | TRBV3-1 | TRBD1 | . | CASSDPGQRGYTF | TGTGCCAGCAGCGACCCGGGACAGAGAGGCTACACCTTC
TRBJ2-7 | TRBV12-3/TRBV12-4 | TRBD1 | . | CASSLGTGGVVYEQYF | TGTGCCAGCAGTCTAGGGACAGGGGGCGTCGTATACGAGCAGTACTTC
TRBJ2-1 | TRBV12-3/TRBV12-4 | . | . | CASSSAYSSSYNEQFF | TGTGCCAGCAGTTCTGCCTACAGTAGCTCCTACAATGAGCAGTTCTTC
TRBJ2-5 | TRBV3-1 | TRBD2 | . | CASSPGTSGGAGETQYF | TGTGCCAGCAGCCCCGGGACTAGCGGGGGGGCCGGGGAGACCCAGTACTTC
TRBJ2-4 | TRBV20-1 | TRBD2 | . | CSAREEAGGPKNIQYF | TGCAGTGCTAGAGAAGAGGCGGGGGGGCCCAAAAACATTCAGTACTTC
TRBJ2-7 | TRBV15 | . | . | CATSRHLTDLSYEQYF | TGTGCCACCAGCAGACACTTGACGGACCTCTCCTACGAGCAGTACTTC
TRBJ1-5 | TRBV20-1 | . | . | CSASNGNQPQHF | TGCAGTGCTAGTAATGGCAATCAGCCCCAGCATTTT
TRBJ2-2 | TRBV9 | . | . | CASSFSTHRTGELFF | TGTGCCAGCAGCTTCTCGACTCATCGCACCGGGGAGCTGTTTTTT
TRBJ2-4 | TRBV6-1 | TRBD1 | . | CASSAGTGKNIQYF | TGTGCCAGCAGCGCCGGGACAGGGAAAAACATTCAGTACTTC
TRBJ2-1 | TRBV18 | TRBD2 | . | CASSPRAGGVGDEQFF | TGTGCCAGCTCACCACGGGCGGGGGGTGTCGGCGATGAGCAGTTCTTC
TRBJ2-5 | TRBV11-2 | . | . | CASSLQGLKGGEETQYF | TGTGCCAGCAGTCTCCAGGGGTTAAAGGGCGGGGAAGAGACCCAGTACTTC
TRBJ1-1 | TRBV25-1 | . | . | CASSDTSREAFF | TGTGCCAGCAGTGACACGAGCCGTGAAGCTTTCTTT
TRBJ2-7 | TRBV27 | . | once | CASRPIGQTAHEQYF | TGTGCCAGCAGGCCCATTGGACAGACCGCCCACGAGCAGTACTTC
TRBJ2-1 | TRBV20-1 | . | . | CSATALEGYNEQFF | TGCAGTGCTACAGCCCTCGAGGGCTACAATGAGCAGTTCTTC
TRBJ1-1 | TRBV25-1 | . | . | CASSDNWVNENTEAFF | TGTGCCAGCAGTGATAATTGGGTTAATGAGAACACTGAAGCTTTCTTT
TRBJ2-3 | TRBV3-1 | . | . | CASSQNFDTQYF | TGTGCCAGCAGCCAAAACTTCGATACGCAGTATTTT
TRBJ2-1 | TRBV6-1 | . | . | CASNSDIHNEQFF | TGTGCCAGCAATTCCGACATCCACAATGAGCAGTTCTTC
TRBJ2-3 | TRBV30 | . | . | CAWKGNADTQYF | TGTGCCTGGAAAGGGAACGCAGATACGCAGTATTTT
TRBJ1-5 | TRBV30 | . | few | CAWGNRGEQPQHF | TGTGCCTGGGGGAATAGAGGGGAACAGCCCCAGCATTTT
TRBJ2-3 | TRBV29-1 | TRBD2 | . | CSVRASGAYTQYF | TGCAGCGTCCGGGCTAGCGGGGCTTATACGCAGTATTTT
TRBJ2-1 | TRBV9 | . | . | CASSVGAGTYNEQFF | TGTGCCAGCAGCGTAGGGGCAGGGACCTACAATGAGCAGTTCTTC
TRBJ2-1 | TRBV3-1 | TRBD1 | . | CASSPQGAQDNEQFF | TGTGCCAGCAGTCCCCAGGGGGCGCAAGACAATGAGCAGTTCTTC
TRBJ1-5 | TRBV3-1 | . | few | CASSQEGQPQHF | TGTGCCAGCAGCCAAGAGGGTCAGCCCCAGCATTTT
TRBJ1-1 | TRBV12-3/TRBV12-4 | . | . | CASSLWQVNTEAFF | TGTGCCAGCAGTTTATGGCAGGTGAACACTGAAGCTTTCTTT